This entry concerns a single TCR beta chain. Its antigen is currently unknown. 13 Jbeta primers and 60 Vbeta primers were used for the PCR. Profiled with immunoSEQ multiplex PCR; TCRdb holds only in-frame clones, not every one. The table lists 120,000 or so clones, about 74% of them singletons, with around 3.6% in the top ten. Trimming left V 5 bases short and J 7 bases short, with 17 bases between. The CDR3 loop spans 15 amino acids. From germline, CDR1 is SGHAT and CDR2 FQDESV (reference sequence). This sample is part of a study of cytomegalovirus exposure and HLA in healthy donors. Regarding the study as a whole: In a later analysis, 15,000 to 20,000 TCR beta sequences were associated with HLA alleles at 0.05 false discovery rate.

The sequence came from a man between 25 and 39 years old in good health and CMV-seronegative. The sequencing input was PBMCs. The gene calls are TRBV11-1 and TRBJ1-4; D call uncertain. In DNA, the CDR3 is TGTGCCAGCAGCCCACGGATCCTACGGGGTGAAAAACTGTTTTTT. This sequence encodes CASSPRILRGEKLFF. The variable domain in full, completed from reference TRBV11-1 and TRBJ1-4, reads EAEVAQSPRYKITEKSQAVAFWCDPISGHATLYWYRQILGQGPELLVQFQDESVVDDSQLPKDRFSAERLKGVDSTLKIQPAELGDSAMYLCASSPRILRGEKLFFGSGTQLSVL.